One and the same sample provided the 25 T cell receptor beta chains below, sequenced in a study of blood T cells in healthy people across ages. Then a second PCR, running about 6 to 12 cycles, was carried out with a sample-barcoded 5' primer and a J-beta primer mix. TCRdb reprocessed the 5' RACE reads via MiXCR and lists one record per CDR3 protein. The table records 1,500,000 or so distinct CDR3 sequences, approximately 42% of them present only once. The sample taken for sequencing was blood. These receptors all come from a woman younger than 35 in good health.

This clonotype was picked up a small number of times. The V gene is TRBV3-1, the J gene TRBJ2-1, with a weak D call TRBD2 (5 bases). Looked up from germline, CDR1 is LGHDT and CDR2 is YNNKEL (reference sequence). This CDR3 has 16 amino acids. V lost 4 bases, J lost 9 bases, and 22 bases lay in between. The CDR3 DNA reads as TGTGCCAGCAGCCGAACGAACCCCCGTAGCGATCGTGAGCAGTTCTTC. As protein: CASSRTNPRSDREQFF.

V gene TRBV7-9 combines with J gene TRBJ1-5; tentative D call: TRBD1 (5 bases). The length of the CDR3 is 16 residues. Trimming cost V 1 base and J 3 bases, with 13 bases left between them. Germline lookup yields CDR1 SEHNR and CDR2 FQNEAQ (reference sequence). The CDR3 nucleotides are TGTGCCAGCAGCTTAGGAACCGGGGGTAACAATCAGCCCCAGCATTTT. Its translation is CASSLGTGGNNQPQHF.

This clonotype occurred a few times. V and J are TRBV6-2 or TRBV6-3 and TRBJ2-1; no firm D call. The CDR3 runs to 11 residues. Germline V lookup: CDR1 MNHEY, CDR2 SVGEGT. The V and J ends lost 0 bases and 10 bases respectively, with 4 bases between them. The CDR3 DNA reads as TGTGCCAGCAGTTACTCGTTCGAGCAGTTCTTC. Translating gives CASSYSFEQFF.

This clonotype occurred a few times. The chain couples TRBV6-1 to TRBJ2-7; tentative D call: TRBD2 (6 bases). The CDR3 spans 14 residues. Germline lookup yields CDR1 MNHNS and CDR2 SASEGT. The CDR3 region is CASRPQRASYEQYF. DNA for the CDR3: TGTGCTTCGCGGCCCCAGCGGGCCTCCTACGAGCAGTACTTC.

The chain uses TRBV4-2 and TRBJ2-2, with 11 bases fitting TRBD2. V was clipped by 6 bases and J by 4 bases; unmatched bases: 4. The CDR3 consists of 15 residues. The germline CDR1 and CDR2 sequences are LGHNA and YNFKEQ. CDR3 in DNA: TGTGCCAGCAGACAACTAGCGGGAGTCACCGGGGAGCTGTTTTTT. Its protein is CASRQLAGVTGELFF.

The CDR3 bases are TGCAGTGCCTTGGGACCGTACTTCGGCAATGAGCAGTTCTTC. Translated, it gives CSALGPYFGNEQFF. The V gene is TRBV20-1, the J gene TRBJ2-1; D assignment may be TRBD1 or TRBD2 (5 bases each). V gave up 6 bases and J gave up 6 bases, with 18 bases separating them. CDR3 length equals 14 residues. Germline CDR1 is DFQATT and CDR2 is SNEGSKA (reference sequence).

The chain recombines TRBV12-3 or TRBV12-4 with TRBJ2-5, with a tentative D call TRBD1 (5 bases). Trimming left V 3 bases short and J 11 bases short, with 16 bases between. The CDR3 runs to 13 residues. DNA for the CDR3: TGTGCCAGCAGTTTGCTCCGACAGTCCCAGCAGTACTTC. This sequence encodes CASSLLRQSQQYF.

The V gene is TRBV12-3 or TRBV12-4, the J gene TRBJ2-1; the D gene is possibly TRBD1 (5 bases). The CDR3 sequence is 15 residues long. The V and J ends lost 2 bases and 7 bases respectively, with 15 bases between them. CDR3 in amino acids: CASSLKGYGRNEQFF. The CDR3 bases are TGTGCCAGCAGTTTAAAGGGGTATGGTAGGAATGAGCAGTTCTTC.

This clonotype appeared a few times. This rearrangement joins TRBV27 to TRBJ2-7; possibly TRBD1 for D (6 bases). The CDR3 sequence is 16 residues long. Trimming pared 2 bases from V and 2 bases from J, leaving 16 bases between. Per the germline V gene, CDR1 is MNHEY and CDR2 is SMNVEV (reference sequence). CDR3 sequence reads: CASSLGYTGSAYEQYF. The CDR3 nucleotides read TGTGCCAGCAGTTTAGGATACACAGGGTCTGCCTACGAGCAGTACTTC.

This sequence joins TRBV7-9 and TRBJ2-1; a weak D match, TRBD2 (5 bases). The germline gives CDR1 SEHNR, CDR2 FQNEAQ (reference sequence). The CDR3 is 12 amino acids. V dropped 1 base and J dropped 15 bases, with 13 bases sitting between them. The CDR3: CASSLGTRPRFF. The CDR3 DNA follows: TGTGCCAGCAGCTTAGGGACTCGCCCCCGGTTCTTC.

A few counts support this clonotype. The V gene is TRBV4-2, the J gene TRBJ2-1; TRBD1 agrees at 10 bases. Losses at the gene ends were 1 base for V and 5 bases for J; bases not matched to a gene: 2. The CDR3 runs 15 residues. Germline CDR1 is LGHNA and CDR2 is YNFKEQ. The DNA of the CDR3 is TGTGCCAGCAGCCAAGTTGGGACAGGGGACAATGAGCAGTTCTTC. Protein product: CASSQVGTGDNEQFF.

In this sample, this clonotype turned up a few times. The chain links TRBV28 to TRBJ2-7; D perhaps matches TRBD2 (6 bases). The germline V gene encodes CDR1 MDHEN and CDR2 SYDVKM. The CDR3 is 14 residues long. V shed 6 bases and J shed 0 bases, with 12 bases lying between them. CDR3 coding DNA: TGTGCCAGCAGCGCTAGCGTAAGCTCCTACGAGCAGTACTTC. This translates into CASSASVSSYEQYF.

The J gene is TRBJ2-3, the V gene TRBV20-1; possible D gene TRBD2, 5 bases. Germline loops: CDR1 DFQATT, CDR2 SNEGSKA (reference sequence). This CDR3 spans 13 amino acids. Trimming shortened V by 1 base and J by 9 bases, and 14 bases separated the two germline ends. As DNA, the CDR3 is TGCAGTGCTAGAGGTCGGGAAGCGGCAACGCAGTATTTT. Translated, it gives CSARGREAATQYF.

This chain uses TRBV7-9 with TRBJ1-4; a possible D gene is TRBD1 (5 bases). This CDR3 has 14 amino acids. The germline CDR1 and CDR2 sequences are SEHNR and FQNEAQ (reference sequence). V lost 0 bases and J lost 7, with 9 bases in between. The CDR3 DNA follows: TGTGCCAGCAGCTTAGCGGCCGGGGGTGAAAAACTGTTTTTT. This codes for CASSLAAGGEKLFF.

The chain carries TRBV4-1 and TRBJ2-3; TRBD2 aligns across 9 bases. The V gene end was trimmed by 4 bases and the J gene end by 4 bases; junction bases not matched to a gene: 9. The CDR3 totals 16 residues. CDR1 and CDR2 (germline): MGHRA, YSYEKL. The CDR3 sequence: CASSLRLAGRADTQYF. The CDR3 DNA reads TGCGCCAGCAGCCTTCGTCTAGCGGGGAGGGCAGATACGCAGTATTTT.

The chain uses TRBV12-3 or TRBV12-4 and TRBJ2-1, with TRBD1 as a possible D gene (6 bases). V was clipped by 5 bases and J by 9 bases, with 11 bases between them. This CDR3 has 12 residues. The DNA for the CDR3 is TGTGCCAGCAGTCCAGGGGAATCTGAGCAGTTCTTC. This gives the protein CASSPGESEQFF.

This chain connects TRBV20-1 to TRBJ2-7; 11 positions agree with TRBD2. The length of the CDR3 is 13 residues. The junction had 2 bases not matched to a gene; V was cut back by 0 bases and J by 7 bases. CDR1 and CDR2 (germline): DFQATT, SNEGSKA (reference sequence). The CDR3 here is CSAREGLAVEQYF. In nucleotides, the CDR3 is TGCAGTGCTAGAGAGGGACTAGCGGTTGAGCAGTACTTC.

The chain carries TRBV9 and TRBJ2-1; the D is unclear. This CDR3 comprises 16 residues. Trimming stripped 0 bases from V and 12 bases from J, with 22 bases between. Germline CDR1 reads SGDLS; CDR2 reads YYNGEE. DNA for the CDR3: TGTGCCAGCAGCGTAGAAGGTTGGCGGCAGACCCCTGGGCAGTTCTTC. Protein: CASSVEGWRQTPGQFF.

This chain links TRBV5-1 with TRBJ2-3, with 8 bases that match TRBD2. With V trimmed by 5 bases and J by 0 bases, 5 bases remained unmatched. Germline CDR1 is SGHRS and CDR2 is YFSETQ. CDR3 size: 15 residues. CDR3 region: CASRSRGVSTDTQYF. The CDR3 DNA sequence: TGCGCCAGCAGGTCGCGGGGGGTGAGCACAGATACGCAGTATTTT.

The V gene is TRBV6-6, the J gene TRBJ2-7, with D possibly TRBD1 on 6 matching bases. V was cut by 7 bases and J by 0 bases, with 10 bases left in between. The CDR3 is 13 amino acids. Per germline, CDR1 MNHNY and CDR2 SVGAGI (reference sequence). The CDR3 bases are TGTGCCAGCACCCGGGGACACTCCTACGAGCAGTACTTC. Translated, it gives CASTRGHSYEQYF.

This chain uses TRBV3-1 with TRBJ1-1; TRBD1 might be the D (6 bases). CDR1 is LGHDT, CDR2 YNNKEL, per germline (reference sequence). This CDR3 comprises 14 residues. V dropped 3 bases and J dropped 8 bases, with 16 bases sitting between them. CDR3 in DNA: TGTGCCAGCAGCCATCTAGGCGGACAGACAGAAGCTTTCTTT. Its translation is CASSHLGGQTEAFF. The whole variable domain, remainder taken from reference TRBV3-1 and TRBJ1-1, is DTAVSQTPKYLVTQMGNDKSIKCEQNLGHDTMYWYKQDSKKFLKIMFSYNNKELIINETVPNRFSPKSPDKAHLNLHINSLELGDSAVYFCASSHLGGQTEAFFGQGTRLTVV.

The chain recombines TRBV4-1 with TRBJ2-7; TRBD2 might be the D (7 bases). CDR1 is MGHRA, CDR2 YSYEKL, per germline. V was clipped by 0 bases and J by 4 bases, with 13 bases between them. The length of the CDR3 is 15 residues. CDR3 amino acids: CASSQELRGGYEQYF. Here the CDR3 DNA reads TGCGCCAGCAGCCAAGAGCTTAGGGGGGGATACGAGCAGTACTTC.

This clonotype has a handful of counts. This CDR3 reads CASSSMGRGASYNEQFF. CDR3 nucleotides: TGTGCCAGCAGTTCTATGGGGCGGGGGGCCTCCTACAATGAGCAGTTCTTC. The chain joins TRBV12-3 or TRBV12-4 to TRBJ2-1, with 8 nucleotides matching TRBD2. The CDR3 contains 17 residues. V shed 4 bases, J shed 0 bases, and the junction held 8 bases outside the gene matches.

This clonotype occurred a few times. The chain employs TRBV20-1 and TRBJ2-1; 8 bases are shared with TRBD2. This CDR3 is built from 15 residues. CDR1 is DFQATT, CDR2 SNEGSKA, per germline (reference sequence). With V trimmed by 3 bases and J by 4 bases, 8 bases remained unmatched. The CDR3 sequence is CSARASGGLYNEQFF. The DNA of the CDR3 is TGCAGTGCTAGGGCCAGCGGGGGACTTTACAATGAGCAGTTCTTC.

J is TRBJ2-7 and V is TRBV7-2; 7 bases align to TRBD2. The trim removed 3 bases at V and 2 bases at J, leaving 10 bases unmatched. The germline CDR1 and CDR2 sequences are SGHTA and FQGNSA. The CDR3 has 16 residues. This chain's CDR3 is CASSFGVGGEAYEQYF. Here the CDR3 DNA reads TGTGCCAGCAGCTTCGGTGTGGGGGGGGAGGCCTACGAGCAGTACTTC.